These T cell receptor beta chains were read from a single sample in a study of early T cells in non-severe SARS-CoV-2 infection. TCRdb redid the calling of the 5' RACE reads with MiXCR, one entry per CDR3 protein. The sample lists some 80,000 distinct CDR3 sequences, over 4% occurring once. The sample in question was whole blood, obtained at baseline. These receptors were taken from an adult who was a healthcare worker with PCR-confirmed SARS-CoV-2 infection or an uninfected control (not recorded which). Each CDR3 is given with its conserved first and last residue. D genes are given only for firm matches. Expanded clones get a size class; other rows say once, few or many, or leave the size out.

J gene: TRBJ2-1; clone size: many; V gene: TRBV6-6; D gene: -; CDR3 DNA: TGTGCCAGCAGTGACGGAGATGAGCAGTTCTTC; CDR3 protein: CASSDGDEQFF
J gene: TRBJ2-2; clone size: many; V gene: TRBV5-1; D gene: -; CDR3 DNA: TGCGCCAGCAGCTTCACCGAGACTAAGGCCGGGGAGCTGTTTTTT; CDR3 protein: CASSFTETKAGELFF
J gene: TRBJ1-1; clone size: few; V gene: TRBV5-1; D gene: -; CDR3 DNA: TGCGCCAGCAGCTTGGGAAGGGTAGACACTGAAGCTTTCTTT; CDR3 protein: CASSLGRVDTEAFF
J gene: TRBJ2-2; clone size: few; V gene: TRBV18; D gene: TRBD2; CDR3 DNA: TGTGCCAGCTCACCACTAGCGGGGGACACCGGGGAGCTGTTTTTT; CDR3 protein: CASSPLAGDTGELFF
J gene: TRBJ1-2; clone size: -; V gene: TRBV30; D gene: -; CDR3 DNA: TGTGCCTGGAGTGTAGCGACTTCTAACTATGGCTACACCTTC; CDR3 protein: CAWSVATSNYGYTF
J gene: TRBJ1-1; clone size: many; V gene: TRBV27; D gene: -; CDR3 DNA: TGTGCCAGCAGTTTAGGGGGGGCCGGGAACACTGAAGCTTTCTTT; CDR3 protein: CASSLGGAGNTEAFF
J gene: TRBJ2-7; clone size: many; V gene: TRBV7-3; D gene: -; CDR3 DNA: TGTGCCAGCAGCTTAGGGGCCTCTGGGTCGTACGAGCAGTACTTC; CDR3 protein: CASSLGASGSYEQYF
J gene: TRBJ2-1; clone size: few; V gene: TRBV5-6; D gene: TRBD2; CDR3 DNA: TGTGCCAGCAGCTCATACGGACTAGCGGGAGGATCGGGGAATGAGCAGTTCTTC; CDR3 protein: CASSSYGLAGGSGNEQFF
J gene: TRBJ2-7; clone size: many; V gene: TRBV20-1; D gene: -; CDR3 DNA: TGCAGTGCAACGGACATTTACGAGCAGTACTTC; CDR3 protein: CSATDIYEQYF
J gene: TRBJ1-3; clone size: -; V gene: TRBV4-1; D gene: -; CDR3 DNA: TGCGCCAGCAGCCCCAATCCGACCCCGGGACTGCGCTCTGGAAACACCATATATTTT; CDR3 protein: CASSPNPTPGLRSGNTIYF
J gene: TRBJ2-7; clone size: few; V gene: TRBV3-1; D gene: TRBD2; CDR3 DNA: TGTGCCAGCAGCCAAGGGACTAGCGGACCCTACGAGCAGTACTTC; CDR3 protein: CASSQGTSGPYEQYF
J gene: TRBJ1-1; clone size: many; V gene: TRBV4-1; D gene: -; CDR3 DNA: TGCGCCAGCAGCCAAGGGGGCTCCACTGAAGCTTTCTTT; CDR3 protein: CASSQGGSTEAFF
J gene: TRBJ2-2; clone size: many; V gene: TRBV28; D gene: TRBD2; CDR3 DNA: TGTGCCAGCAGAATTCCACTGGGGACTAGCGGGATGAACACCGGGGAGCTGTTTTTT; CDR3 protein: CASRIPLGTSGMNTGELFF
J gene: TRBJ2-1; clone size: many; V gene: TRBV4-1; D gene: -; CDR3 DNA: TGCGCCAGCAGCCTGAGAAGGGATGAGCAGTTCTTC; CDR3 protein: CASSLRRDEQFF
J gene: TRBJ1-5; clone size: few; V gene: TRBV3-1; D gene: -; CDR3 DNA: TGTGCCAGCAGCCAAGCAGGGGACCAGCCCCAGCATTTT; CDR3 protein: CASSQAGDQPQHF
J gene: TRBJ2-7; clone size: many; V gene: TRBV20-1; D gene: TRBD2; CDR3 DNA: TGCAGTGCTATCGGACTAGCGGCCTACGAGCAGTACTTC; CDR3 protein: CSAIGLAAYEQYF
J gene: TRBJ2-1; clone size: medium-sized; V gene: TRBV20-1; D gene: -; CDR3 DNA: TGCAGTGCCAAACTAGCCCGCGAATGGTTCTTC; CDR3 protein: CSAKLAREWFF
J gene: TRBJ2-7; clone size: many; V gene: TRBV7-2; D gene: -; CDR3 DNA: TGTGCCAGCCGACCTGCAGGGGACTTATACGAGCAGTACTTC; CDR3 protein: CASRPAGDLYEQYF
J gene: TRBJ2-1; clone size: many; V gene: TRBV2; D gene: -; CDR3 DNA: TGTGCCAGCACGAGACAGCGGAGCCTGCAATTGGAGCAGTTCTTC; CDR3 protein: CASTRQRSLQLEQFF
J gene: TRBJ1-2; clone size: few; V gene: TRBV18; D gene: -; CDR3 DNA: TGTGCCAGCTCACCTCCTGGAATGTATGGCTACACCTTC; CDR3 protein: CASSPPGMYGYTF
J gene: TRBJ1-5; clone size: -; V gene: TRBV6-1; D gene: -; CDR3 DNA: TGTGCCAGCAGTGTGGGACAGCCCCAGCATTTT; CDR3 protein: CASSVGQPQHF
J gene: TRBJ2-3; clone size: many; V gene: TRBV27; D gene: -; CDR3 DNA: TGTGCCAGCAGTTTGGCTAGCGCTTACACAGATACGCAGTATTTT; CDR3 protein: CASSLASAYTDTQYF
J gene: TRBJ2-5; clone size: -; V gene: TRBV7-2; D gene: -; CDR3 DNA: TGTGCCAGCAGCTTAGCGGGGCAGCAAGAGACCCAGTACTTC; CDR3 protein: CASSLAGQQETQYF
J gene: TRBJ2-3; clone size: -; V gene: TRBV29-1; D gene: -; CDR3 DNA: TGCAGCGTTGAACTCAACACAGATACGCAGTATTTT; CDR3 protein: CSVELNTDTQYF
J gene: TRBJ1-6; clone size: -; V gene: TRBV6-5; D gene: TRBD1; CDR3 DNA: TGTGCCAGCAGGACAGGGTTTTCGGATTCACCCCTCCACTTT; CDR3 protein: CASRTGFSDSPLHF
J gene: TRBJ1-5; clone size: few; V gene: TRBV5-5; D gene: -; CDR3 DNA: TGTGCCAGCAGCCTAGGGGTCTATAGCAATCAGCCCCAGCATTTT; CDR3 protein: CASSLGVYSNQPQHF
J gene: TRBJ1-5; clone size: many; V gene: TRBV6-5; D gene: -; CDR3 DNA: TGTGCCAGCAGGCCCGGGAGGTTGGAGCCCCAGCATTTT; CDR3 protein: CASRPGRLEPQHF
J gene: TRBJ2-1; clone size: many; V gene: TRBV20-1; D gene: TRBD2; CDR3 DNA: TGCAGTGCTAGAGATCCTACGGGAGGGCCAGGCAATGAGCAGTTCTTC; CDR3 protein: CSARDPTGGPGNEQFF
J gene: TRBJ1-5; clone size: few; V gene: TRBV2; D gene: -; CDR3 DNA: TGTGCCAGCAGTGAAGCGCGGGGCAATCAGCCCCAGCATTTT; CDR3 protein: CASSEARGNQPQHF
J gene: TRBJ1-4; clone size: many; V gene: TRBV5-1; D gene: -; CDR3 DNA: TGCGCCAGCAGCTTGGGGAAGGGCACGTACGATGAAAAACTGTTTTTT; CDR3 protein: CASSLGKGTYDEKLFF
J gene: TRBJ2-3; clone size: -; V gene: TRBV9; D gene: TRBD2; CDR3 DNA: TGTGCCAGCAGCCAGTCCGGGACTAGCGTCACAGATACGCAGTATTTT; CDR3 protein: CASSQSGTSVTDTQYF
J gene: TRBJ2-7; clone size: many; V gene: TRBV7-2; D gene: -; CDR3 DNA: TGTGCCAGCACCTATCGCGGGTCCGCCCCCGAGCAGTACTTC; CDR3 protein: CASTYRGSAPEQYF
J gene: TRBJ2-3; clone size: many; V gene: TRBV3-1; D gene: TRBD2; CDR3 DNA: TGTGCCAGCAGCCCGGGACTAGCATACGATACGCAGTATTTT; CDR3 protein: CASSPGLAYDTQYF
J gene: TRBJ2-2; clone size: -; V gene: TRBV11-2; D gene: -; CDR3 DNA: TGTGCCAGCAGCCCAGGATTTTGGTCCGGGGAGCTGTTTTTT; CDR3 protein: CASSPGFWSGELFF
J gene: TRBJ1-3; clone size: many; V gene: TRBV6-5; D gene: -; CDR3 DNA: TGTGCCAGCAGTTTACAGGGAGATCCTGGAAACACCATATATTTT; CDR3 protein: CASSLQGDPGNTIYF
J gene: TRBJ2-7; clone size: few; V gene: TRBV14; D gene: -; CDR3 DNA: TGTGCCAGCAGCCAAGGCATCGAGCAGTACTTC; CDR3 protein: CASSQGIEQYF
J gene: TRBJ1-1; clone size: many; V gene: TRBV7-9; D gene: TRBD1; CDR3 DNA: TGTGCCAGCAGCTTAGTAGACAGGGAGGCTTTCTTT; CDR3 protein: CASSLVDREAFF
J gene: TRBJ1-3; clone size: many; V gene: TRBV11-2; D gene: TRBD1; CDR3 DNA: TGTGCCAGCAGCAGCCGACAGGGATATGGAAACACCATATATTTT; CDR3 protein: CASSSRQGYGNTIYF
J gene: TRBJ2-5; clone size: few; V gene: TRBV11-2; D gene: -; CDR3 DNA: TGTGCCAGCAGCTTAGTACAGAGGACGGACGAGACCCAGTACTTC; CDR3 protein: CASSLVQRTDETQYF
J gene: TRBJ2-5; clone size: few; V gene: TRBV12-3/TRBV12-4; D gene: -; CDR3 DNA: TGTGCCAGCAGTTCGACAGTCCAAGAGACCCAGTACTTC; CDR3 protein: CASSSTVQETQYF
J gene: TRBJ2-1; clone size: -; V gene: TRBV9; D gene: -; CDR3 DNA: TGTGCCAGCAGCGTAGGAGGGAGTAGGGGATACAATGAGCAGTTCTTC; CDR3 protein: CASSVGGSRGYNEQFF
J gene: TRBJ2-3; clone size: many; V gene: TRBV6-5; D gene: TRBD2; CDR3 DNA: TGTGCCAGCAGTTCCTCTGGACTAGCGGGAGGCCTAGATACGCAGTATTTT; CDR3 protein: CASSSSGLAGGLDTQYF
J gene: TRBJ2-5; clone size: -; V gene: TRBV6-1; D gene: TRBD2; CDR3 DNA: TGTGCCAGCAGTGAAGTACGACTAGCGGGAGTTCGGAAGACCCAGTACTTC; CDR3 protein: CASSEVRLAGVRKTQYF
J gene: TRBJ1-5; clone size: few; V gene: TRBV28; D gene: -; CDR3 DNA: TGTGCCAGCAGTTTACGGCACGGGGGCAATCAGCCCCAGCATTTT; CDR3 protein: CASSLRHGGNQPQHF
J gene: TRBJ1-1; clone size: few; V gene: TRBV6-2/TRBV6-3; D gene: -; CDR3 DNA: TGTGCCAGCAGTTCAGAGGGGGTGAACACTGAAGCTTTCTTT; CDR3 protein: CASSSEGVNTEAFF
J gene: TRBJ2-1; clone size: -; V gene: TRBV7-2; D gene: -; CDR3 DNA: TGTGCCAGCAGCTTAGCGCGGAGGAGCTCCTACAATGAGCAGTTCTTC; CDR3 protein: CASSLARRSSYNEQFF
J gene: TRBJ2-5; clone size: -; V gene: TRBV15; D gene: -; CDR3 DNA: TGTGCCACCAGCAGAGATAAGGAGACCCAGTACTTC; CDR3 protein: CATSRDKETQYF
J gene: TRBJ2-1; clone size: many; V gene: TRBV9; D gene: TRBD2; CDR3 DNA: TGTGCCAGCAGCCGTGGGACTAGCCAGAACTCTCTGAGCTCCTACAATGAGCAGTTCTTC; CDR3 protein: CASSRGTSQNSLSSYNEQFF
J gene: TRBJ2-5; clone size: -; V gene: TRBV28; D gene: -; CDR3 DNA: TGTGCCAGCGTCGCCCATGGAGAGACCCAGTACTTC; CDR3 protein: CASVAHGETQYF
J gene: TRBJ1-2; clone size: -; V gene: TRBV19; D gene: TRBD1; CDR3 DNA: TGTGCCAGTAGTATTCCGGGACAGGGCTATGGCTACACCTTC; CDR3 protein: CASSIPGQGYGYTF
J gene: TRBJ2-7; clone size: -; V gene: TRBV29-1; D gene: -; CDR3 DNA: TGCAGCGCCGGGGAACAGAATTCCTACGAGCAGTACTTC; CDR3 protein: CSAGEQNSYEQYF
J gene: TRBJ2-3; clone size: many; V gene: TRBV12-3/TRBV12-4; D gene: -; CDR3 DNA: TGTGCCTGTTGGTCCCCGCTACGCACAGATACGCAGTATTTT; CDR3 protein: CACWSPLRTDTQYF
J gene: TRBJ2-5; clone size: many; V gene: TRBV7-2; D gene: TRBD2; CDR3 DNA: TGTGCCAGCAGCTTAGGGAGTCTAGCGGGGATGACCCAAGAGACCCAGTACTTC; CDR3 protein: CASSLGSLAGMTQETQYF
J gene: TRBJ2-7; clone size: many; V gene: TRBV20-1; D gene: -; CDR3 DNA: TGCAGTGCTAGAACAGGGTTTCGATACGAGCAGTACTTC; CDR3 protein: CSARTGFRYEQYF